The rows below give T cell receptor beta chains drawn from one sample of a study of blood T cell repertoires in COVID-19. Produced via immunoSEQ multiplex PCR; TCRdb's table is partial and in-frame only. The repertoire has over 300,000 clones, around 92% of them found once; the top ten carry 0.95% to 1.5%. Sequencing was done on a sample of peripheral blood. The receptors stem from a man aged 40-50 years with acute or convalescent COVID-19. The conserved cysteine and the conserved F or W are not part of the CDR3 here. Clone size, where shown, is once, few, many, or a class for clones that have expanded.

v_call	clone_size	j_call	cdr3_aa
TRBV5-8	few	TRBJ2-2	ASSTGLAANTGELF
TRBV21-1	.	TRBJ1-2	ASRRDGNYGYT
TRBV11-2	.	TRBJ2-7	ASSLGGGGYEQY
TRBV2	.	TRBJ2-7	ASSESSTDYEQY
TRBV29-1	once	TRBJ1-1	SVTNRDRAAEAF
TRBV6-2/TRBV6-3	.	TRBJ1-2	ASSTGQGNYGYT
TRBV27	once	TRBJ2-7	ASSPESGSYYEQY
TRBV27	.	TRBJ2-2	ASSSQTGYATGELF
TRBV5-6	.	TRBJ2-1	ASNFLGSARLAGNEQF
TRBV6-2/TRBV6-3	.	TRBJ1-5	ASSYDLILQPQH
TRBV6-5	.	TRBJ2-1	ASSLGTGPYNEQF
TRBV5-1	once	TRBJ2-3	ASSLYTGVGTDTQY
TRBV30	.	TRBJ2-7	AWRLSGGLTEQY
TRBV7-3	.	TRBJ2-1	ASSLTSGGNEQF
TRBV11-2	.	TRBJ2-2	ASFPGTHTGELF
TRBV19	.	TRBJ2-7	ASSENRGRYEQY
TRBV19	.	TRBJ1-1	ASSIAGQGGTEAF
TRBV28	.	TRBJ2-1	ASSPYRTSGYNEQF
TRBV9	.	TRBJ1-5	ASSVPLPRRGQPQH
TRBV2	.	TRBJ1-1	ASRPGTGGTEAF
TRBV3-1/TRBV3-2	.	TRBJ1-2	ASSQDRAGRNGYT
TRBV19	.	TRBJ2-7	ASSIGTSGRYEQY
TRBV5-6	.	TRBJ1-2	ASSLIIGQGASPNYGYT
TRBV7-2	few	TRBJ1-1	ASSRRNTEAF
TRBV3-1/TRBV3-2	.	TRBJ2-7	ASAASTGEQY
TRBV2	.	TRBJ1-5	ASSGGSLQPQH
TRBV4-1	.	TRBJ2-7	ASSRATSGGAIIVEQY
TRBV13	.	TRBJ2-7	ASSLQGGDEQY
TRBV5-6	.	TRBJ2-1	ASSLVWGAAGEQF
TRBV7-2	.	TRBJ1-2	ASSLRGANYGYT
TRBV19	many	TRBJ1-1	ASSRGRGLRTEAF
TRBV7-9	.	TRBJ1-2	ASSLGGWEGGYT
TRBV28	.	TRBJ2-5	ASSLPHGRETQY
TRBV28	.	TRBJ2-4	ASKTDIKAKNIQY
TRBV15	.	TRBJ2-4	ATSTSGQGNIQY
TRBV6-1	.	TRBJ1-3	ASSEWTGDTTIY
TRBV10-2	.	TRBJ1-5	ASSESGQGDQH
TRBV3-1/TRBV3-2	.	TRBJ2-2	ASSQTGGRAELF
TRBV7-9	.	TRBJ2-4	ASSSYGGESKNIQY
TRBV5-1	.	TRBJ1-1	ASSSYRRTGSAF
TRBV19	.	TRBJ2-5	ASSAIAGEPTQY
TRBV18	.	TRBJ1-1	ASSPGATEAF
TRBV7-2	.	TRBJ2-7	ASSLVKGVAEQY
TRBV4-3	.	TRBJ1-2	ASSQAGQGFGYT
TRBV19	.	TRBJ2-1	ASSIWTGGLGEQF
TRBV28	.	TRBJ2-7	ASSPAGTNYEQY